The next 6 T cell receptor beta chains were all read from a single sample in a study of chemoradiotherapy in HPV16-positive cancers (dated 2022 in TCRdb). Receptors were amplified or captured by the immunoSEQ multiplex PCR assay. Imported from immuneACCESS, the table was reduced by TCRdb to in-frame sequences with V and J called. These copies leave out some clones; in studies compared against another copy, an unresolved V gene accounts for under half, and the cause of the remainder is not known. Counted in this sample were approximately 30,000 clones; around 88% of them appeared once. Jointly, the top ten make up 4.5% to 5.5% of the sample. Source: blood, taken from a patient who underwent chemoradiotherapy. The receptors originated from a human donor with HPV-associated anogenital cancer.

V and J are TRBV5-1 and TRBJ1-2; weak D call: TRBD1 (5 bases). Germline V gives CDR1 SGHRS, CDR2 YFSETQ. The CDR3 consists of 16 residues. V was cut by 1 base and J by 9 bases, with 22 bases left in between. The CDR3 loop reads CASSLRTDSSPRSYTF. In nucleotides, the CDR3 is TGCGCCAGCAGCTTGCGGACCGACAGTTCCCCCAGGAGCTACACCTTC.

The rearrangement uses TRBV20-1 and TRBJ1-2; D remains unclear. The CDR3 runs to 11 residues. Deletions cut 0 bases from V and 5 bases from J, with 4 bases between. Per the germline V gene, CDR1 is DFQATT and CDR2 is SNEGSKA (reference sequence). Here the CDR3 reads CSARDQYGYTF. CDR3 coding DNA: TGCAGTGCTAGAGATCAGTATGGCTACACCTTC.

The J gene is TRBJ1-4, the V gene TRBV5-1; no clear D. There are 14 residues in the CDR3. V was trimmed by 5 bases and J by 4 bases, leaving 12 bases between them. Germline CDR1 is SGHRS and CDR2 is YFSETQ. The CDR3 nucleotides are TGCGCCAGCAGTCCAGAAGGACGTAATGAAAAACTGTTTTTT. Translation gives CASSPEGRNEKLFF.

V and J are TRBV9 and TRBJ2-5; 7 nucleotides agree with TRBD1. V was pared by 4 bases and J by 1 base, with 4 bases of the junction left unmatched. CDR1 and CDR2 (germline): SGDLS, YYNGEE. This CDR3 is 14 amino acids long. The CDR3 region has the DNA TGTGCCAGCAGCCCCGGGACAGCCCAAGAGACCCAGTACTTC. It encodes CASSPGTAQETQYF. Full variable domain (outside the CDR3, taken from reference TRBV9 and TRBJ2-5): DSGVTQTPKHLITATGQRVTLRCSPRSGDLSVYWYQQSLDQGLQFLIQYYNGEERAKGNILERFSAQQFPDLHSELNLSSLELGDSALYFCASSPGTAQETQYFGPGTRLLVL.

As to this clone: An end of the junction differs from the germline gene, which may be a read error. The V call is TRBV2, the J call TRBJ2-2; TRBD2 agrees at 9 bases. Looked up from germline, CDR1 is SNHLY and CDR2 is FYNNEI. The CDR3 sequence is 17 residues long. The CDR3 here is CASKDSTSGPQLRGAVF. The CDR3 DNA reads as TGTGCCAGCAAAGATAGTACTAGCGGGCCTCAGCTACGGGGAGCTGTTTTT.

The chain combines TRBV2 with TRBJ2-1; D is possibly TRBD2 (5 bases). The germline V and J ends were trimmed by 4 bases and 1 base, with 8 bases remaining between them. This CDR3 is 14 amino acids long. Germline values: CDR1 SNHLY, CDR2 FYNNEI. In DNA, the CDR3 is TGTGCCAGCAGTGCGGGAAGTTCCTACAATGAGCAGTTCTTC. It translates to CASSAGSSYNEQFF.